Below are 23 T cell receptor beta chains sequenced from a single sample in a study of long-term antiretroviral therapy in people with HIV. Sequencing relied on immunoSEQ assay v3.0, run at survey level. Sequencing was performed with immunoSEQ multiplex PCR; in TCRdb, only in-frame clones are kept and a portion is missing. The table includes roughly 30,000 clones, over 75% detected once. The source material was unsorted PBMCs, sampled approximately 4.8 years after starting antiretroviral therapy. These receptors were taken from a man aged 35 to 55 with HIV.

The CDR3 spells CASSLEGPNTEAFF. CDR3 bases: TGTGCCAGCTCACTTGAGGGGCCGAACACTGAAGCTTTCTTT. The rearrangement links TRBV18 to TRBJ1-1; weak D call: TRBD1 (5 bases). Trimming took 4 bases from V and 1 from J, leaving 10 bases between them. Germline CDR1 KGHSH, CDR2 LQKENI. The CDR3 consists of 14 residues.

This chain joins TRBV2 and TRBJ2-7; 7 bases align to TRBD2. The V segment lost 7 bases and the J segment 9 bases; nucleotides outside the gene matches: 9. This CDR3 is 12 amino acids long. Per the germline V gene, CDR1 is SNHLY and CDR2 is FYNNEI. The CDR3 loop is CASTFSGGGQYF. The CDR3 nucleotides are TGTGCCAGCACCTTCTCCGGCGGGGGGCAGTACTTC.

The gene calls are TRBV16 and TRBJ1-2; D call uncertain. V was cut by 0 bases and J by 7 bases, with 6 bases left in between. In germline, CDR1 is KGHSY, CDR2 FQNENV. The CDR3 has 12 residues. The CDR3 here is CASSQSGFGYTF. The CDR3 nucleotides read TGTGCCAGCAGCCAATCAGGGTTTGGCTACACCTTC.

This clone turned up a few times. The genes are TRBV4-3 and TRBJ2-7; TRBD1 agrees at 8 bases. J was trimmed by 5 bases and V by 1 base; bases with no gene match: 4. This CDR3 comprises 14 residues. Germline values: CDR1 LGHNA, CDR2 YSLEER. This chain's CDR3 is CASSQGTGNDEQYF. In DNA form, the CDR3 reads TGCGCCAGCAGCCAAGGGACAGGGAACGACGAGCAGTACTTC.

This sequence joins TRBV7-3 and TRBJ2-7; 7 bases line up with TRBD1. J was trimmed by 7 bases and V by 5 bases; bases with no gene match: 11. The CDR3 runs 14 residues. CDR1 is SGHTA and CDR2 is FQGTGA in the germline V gene. The CDR3 DNA follows: TGTGCCAGCAGCCCGCGACAGGGATCGGCAGAGCAGTACTTC. It specifies CASSPRQGSAEQYF.

The V and J genes are TRBV11-2 and TRBJ2-5, with 9 positions matching TRBD2. Per the germline V gene, CDR1 is SGHAT and CDR2 is FQNNGV. The CDR3 is 16 amino acids. Trimming at V came to 3 bases and at J to 1 base, leaving 6 bases not matched to a gene. Here the CDR3 DNA reads TGTGCCAGCAGCTTGTTGTTAGCGGGGGCCCAAGAGACCCAGTACTTC. This gives the protein CASSLLLAGAQETQYF.

V gene TRBV7-2 combines with J gene TRBJ2-1, with TRBD2 matching 7 bases. The trim removed 6 bases at V and 5 bases at J, leaving 7 bases unmatched. This CDR3 contains 14 residues. Germline assignment: CDR1 SGHTA and CDR2 FQGNSA. CDR3 DNA: TGTGCCAGCAGTCCCGGACTAGTTGACAATGAGCAGTTCTTC. Translation: CASSPGLVDNEQFF.

V usage is TRBV4-3 and J usage is TRBJ2-2, with 9 positions matching TRBD2. This CDR3 comprises 17 residues. The germline V gene encodes CDR1 LGHNA and CDR2 YSLEER. V lost 4 bases to trimming and J lost 4 bases; unmatched junction nucleotides: 10. The CDR3 DNA sequence: TGCGCCAGCAGCCGCGGGGGGGGCGGGATGGCCACCGGGGAGCTGTTTTTT. Protein product: CASSRGGGGMATGELFF.

This clone was counted a single time. This chain links TRBV6-5 with TRBJ2-7; 9 bases agree with TRBD2. This CDR3 spans 16 amino acids. Germline trimming cut 0 bases from V and 6 bases from J; bases unmatched to any gene: 9. Germline CDR1 is MNHEY and CDR2 is SVGAGI. This chain's CDR3 is CASSYSTGGGASEQYF. CDR3 nucleotides: TGTGCCAGCAGTTACTCGACGGGCGGGGGGGCCTCCGAGCAGTACTTC.

The chain recombines TRBV28 with TRBJ2-7; D is possibly TRBD1 (5 bases). The V gene's germline CDR1 is MDHEN and CDR2 SYDVKM. The CDR3 extends over 16 amino acids. The V end lost 3 bases, the J end lost 2 bases, and 17 bases lay between the germline ends. The CDR3 region is CASSFFWGEGAYEQYF. The DNA of the CDR3 is TGTGCCAGCAGTTTCTTTTGGGGTGAAGGGGCCTACGAGCAGTACTTC. The variable domain in full, with the rest retrieved from reference TRBV28 and TRBJ2-7, is DVKVTQSSRYLVKRTGEKVFLECVQDMDHENMFWYRQDPGLGLRLIYFSYDVKMKEKGDIPEGYSVSREKKERFSLILESASTNQTSMYLCASSFFWGEGAYEQYFGPGTRLTVT.

This chain connects TRBV25-1 to TRBJ2-1; 7 nucleotides line up with TRBD1. Germline V lookup: CDR1 MGHDK, CDR2 SYGVNS. The CDR3 has 12 residues. V lost 6 bases to trimming and J lost 10 bases; unmatched junction nucleotides: 6. This CDR3 is CASRDDRAEQFF. The CDR3, as DNA: TGTGCCAGCAGGGATGACAGGGCCGAGCAGTTCTTC.

The rearrangement links TRBV28 to TRBJ1-1; a weak D match, TRBD1 (5 bases). The length of the CDR3 is 14 residues. Between the trimmed V and J ends, which lost 7 bases and 7 bases, there was a span of 19 bases. CDR1 is MDHEN and CDR2 is SYDVKM in the germline V gene. The CDR3 region is CASTSFRGESEAFF. The DNA of the CDR3 is TGTGCCAGCACCTCATTTCGGGGCGAGAGTGAAGCTTTCTTT.

The chain carries TRBV7-8 and TRBJ2-7; D might be TRBD1 (5 bases). The CDR3 is made up of 14 amino acids. Trimming left V 2 bases short and J 5 bases short, with 13 bases between. CDR1 is SGHVS, CDR2 FQNEAQ, per germline. CDR3 amino acids: CASSLTAGPNEQYF. Here the CDR3 DNA reads TGTGCCAGCAGCTTAACCGCAGGGCCCAACGAGCAGTACTTC.

This clone came up a few times. This chain links TRBV10-3 with TRBJ1-2; D is unresolved. This CDR3 has 12 residues. Trimming removed 5 bases at V and 3 bases at J, with 7 bases between. CDR1 is ENHRY and CDR2 is SYGVKD in the germline V gene. CDR3 nucleotide sequence: TGTGCCATCAGTCTGGGTCACTATGGCTACACCTTC. This sequence encodes CAISLGHYGYTF.

V is TRBV5-4 and J is TRBJ2-2; D perhaps matches TRBD1 (5 bases). Trimming left V 2 bases short and J 3 bases short, with 5 bases between. The CDR3 extends over 13 amino acids. Germline V lookup: CDR1 SGHNT, CDR2 YYREEE (reference sequence). CDR3 bases: TGTGCCAGCAGCTTAGGGGACACCGGGGAGCTGTTTTTT. It is translated as CASSLGDTGELFF.

In its sample, this clone was seen once. The V call is TRBV27, the J call TRBJ1-2; 11 positions match TRBD1. V shed 2 bases and J 1 base; nucleotides not matched to a gene: 0. This CDR3 is built from 15 residues. From germline, CDR1 is MNHEY and CDR2 SMNVEV (reference sequence). Here the CDR3 reads CASSLGTGGNYGYTF. The DNA for the CDR3 is TGTGCCAGCAGTTTAGGGACAGGGGGTAACTATGGCTACACCTTC.

V gene TRBV5-1 combines with J gene TRBJ2-5, with no clear D. This CDR3 region has 13 residues. Trimming pared 1 base from V and 4 bases from J, leaving 8 bases between. CDR1 is SGHRS and CDR2 is YFSETQ in the germline V gene. Written as DNA, the CDR3 is TGCGCCAGCAGCTTGAAGGGCCCAGAGACCCAGTACTTC. Its translation is CASSLKGPETQYF.

V usage is TRBV19 and J usage is TRBJ1-4; D is ambiguous. The germline V and J ends were trimmed by 9 bases and 0 bases, with 5 bases remaining between them. The CDR3 length is 12 residues. Germline loops: CDR1 LNHDA, CDR2 SQIVND (reference sequence). The CDR3 region has the DNA TGTGCCAGCAGCCCAACTAATGAAAAACTGTTTTTT. Residues: CASSPTNEKLFF.

As DNA, the CDR3 is TGTGCCAGCTCACCAAGGAAGGGCGGAGAGCAGTACTTC. Translation gives CASSPRKGGEQYF. The rearrangement joins TRBV18 to TRBJ2-7; D unresolved. Per the germline V gene, CDR1 is KGHSH and CDR2 is LQKENI. V was clipped by 2 bases and J by 7 bases, with 12 bases between them. This CDR3 has 13 amino acids.

This chain connects TRBV18 to TRBJ2-7; D is unresolved. Germline V lookup: CDR1 KGHSH, CDR2 LQKENI. The CDR3 runs 16 residues. Trimming cost V 0 bases and J 3 bases, with 15 bases left between them. The CDR3 sequence is CASSPPIWTRGYEQYF. As DNA, the CDR3 is TGTGCCAGCTCACCACCGATTTGGACCCGAGGCTACGAGCAGTACTTC.

The gene calls are TRBV5-6 and TRBJ1-2, with TRBD1 matching over 7 bases. The CDR3 sequence is 13 residues long. CDR1 SGHDT and CDR2 YYEEEE come from the germline V gene. V lost 6 bases to trimming and J lost 5 bases; unmatched junction nucleotides: 7. The CDR3 loop is CASTRDRSYGYTF. The DNA for the CDR3 is TGTGCCAGCACCCGGGACAGATCTTATGGCTACACCTTC.

The chain joins TRBV5-4 to TRBJ2-2; D call uncertain. CDR3 length equals 15 residues. V dropped 4 bases and J dropped 2 bases, with 12 bases sitting between them. Germline V gives CDR1 SGHNT, CDR2 YYREEE (reference sequence). The CDR3 DNA reads as TGTGCCAGCAGCCCGGCTACAGTTAACACCGGGGAGCTGTTTTTT. Translated: CASSPATVNTGELFF. Together with reference TRBV5-4 and TRBJ2-2, the CDR3 gives the full variable domain: ETGVTQSPTHLIKTRGQQVTLRCSSQSGHNTVSWYQQALGQGPQFIFQYYREEENGRGNFPPRFSGLQFPNYSSELNVNALELDDSALYLCASSPATVNTGELFFGEGSRLTVL.

The chain employs TRBV7-2 and TRBJ2-7; weak D call: TRBD1 (5 bases). V lost 5 bases, J lost 3 bases, and 11 bases lay in between. This CDR3 is built from 13 residues. Germline V CDR1 and CDR2: SGHTA, FQGNSA. The CDR3 region has the DNA TGTGCCAGCAGCAATACAAGGGGCTACGAGCAGTACTTC. Translated, it gives CASSNTRGYEQYF. Combining the CDR3 with reference TRBV7-2 and TRBJ2-7 gives the whole variable domain GAGVSQSPSNKVTEKGKDVELRCDPISGHTALYWYRQSLGQGLEFLIYFQGNSAPDKSGLPSDRFSAERTGGSVSTLTIQRTQQEDSAVYLCASSNTRGYEQYFGPGTRLTVT.